This TCR beta chain comes out of a study of human T cells and chemical hapten exposure. General study findings and limits: The number of TCRs over 1 in 1000 frequency stayed unchanged after DPC.

This clonotype came up many times. Its cognate antigen is unknown. CDR3 length: 14 residues. CDR1 is SGHRS, CDR2 YFSETQ, per germline. The germline V and J ends were trimmed by 2 bases and 5 bases, with 10 bases remaining between them. The time point: patch test 1, 2 weeks after DPC sensitization. Treatment here: therapeutic diphenylcyclopropenone sensitization with weekly scalp DPC. TCRdb analysed the RACE reads with MiXCR anew, one entry per CDR3 protein. Of approximately 73,000 distinct CDR3 sequences listed, 10% were seen once; the top ten hold about 1.4%. The specimen was whole blood, collected in connection with sensitization to the hapten diphenylcyclopropenone (DPC). The TCR comes from a woman aged 50 to 60 with alopecia areata. Some clones in this sample may be carry-over from other donors' samples. The chain has TRBV5-1 and TRBJ2-2; D is unclear. CDR3 bases: TGCGCCAGCAGCTTCCACACAGTAACCGGGGAGCTGTTTTTT. Its protein is CASSFHTVTGELFF. Supplemented by reference TRBV5-1 and TRBJ2-2, the full variable domain reads KAGVTQTPRYLIKTRGQQVTLSCSPISGHRSVSWYQQTPGQGLQFLFEYFSETQRNKGNFPGRFSGRQFSNSRSEMNVSTLELGDSALYLCASSFHTVTGELFFGEGSRLTVL.